Below are 28 T cell receptor beta chains sequenced from a single sample in a study of Graves' ophthalmopathy and Graves' hyperthyroidism. The authors amplified TCR beta CDR3 regions, and they did so from RNA transcripts for repertoire sequencing. An initial RT-PCR round employing HTBI primers preceded a second-round multiplex PCR. MiXCR, applied by TCRdb to the multiplex PCR reads, yields one record per CDR3 protein. The sample lists around 1,000,000 distinct CDR3 sequences; 36% were seen once. Input material: peripheral blood or thyroid tissue (not recorded which). The source is an adult man with Graves' hyperthyroidism.

Ten or more counts support this clonotype. J is TRBJ1-6 and V is TRBV20-1; tentative D call: TRBD1 (5 bases). This CDR3 has 13 residues. Deletions cut 3 bases from V and 8 bases from J, with 11 bases between. Looked up from germline, CDR1 is DFQATT and CDR2 is SNEGSKA (reference sequence). The CDR3: CSASGGSDSPLHF. The CDR3 DNA sequence: TGCAGTGCTAGCGGGGGTTCTGATTCACCCCTCCACTTT.

As to this clonotype: The CDR3 does not end in the conserved phenylalanine or tryptophan, so this is likely a read error. This rearrangement joins TRBV19 to TRBJ2-7, with 8 bases matching TRBD1. The CDR3 spans 12 residues. In germline, CDR1 is LNHDA, CDR2 SQIVND (reference sequence). The J segment lost 6 bases and the V segment lost 4 bases, leaving 2 bases of the junction unmatched. The CDR3 region is CASSRTGIEQYL. The CDR3 bases are TGTGCCAGTAGTAGGACAGGGATCGAGCAGTACCTC.

This clonotype was observed at least ten times. The chain couples TRBV7-2 to TRBJ1-3; unclear D gene. V gave up 5 bases and J gave up 1 base, with 12 bases separating them. The CDR3 consists of 15 residues. Germline V lookup: CDR1 SGHTA, CDR2 FQGNSA. CDR3 in amino acids: CASSPFDASGNTIYF. In DNA, the CDR3 is TGTGCCAGCAGCCCCTTCGACGCGTCTGGAAACACCATATATTTT.

The chain carries TRBV14 and TRBJ2-3; D not certain. Germline V gives CDR1 SGHDN, CDR2 FVKESK. The CDR3 extends over 15 amino acids. Trimming left V 1 base short and J 2 bases short, with 10 bases between. The CDR3 protein is CASSQGAIATDTQYF. The CDR3, as DNA: TGTGCCAGCAGCCAAGGCGCCATAGCCACAGATACGCAGTATTTT.

This clonotype has ten or more counts. The V call is TRBV15, the J call TRBJ1-1; D might be TRBD1 (5 bases). The CDR3 totals 14 residues. Between the trimmed V and J ends, which lost 4 bases and 4 bases, there was a span of 13 bases. CDR1 and CDR2 (germline): LNHNV, YYDKDF (reference sequence). CDR3 residues: CATSTQRGSTEAFF. In DNA, the CDR3 is TGTGCCACCAGCACACAAAGGGGTTCCACTGAAGCTTTCTTT.

The table lists this clonotype with a few counts. The chain couples TRBV2 to TRBJ2-5; D may be TRBD1 or TRBD2 (5 bases each). The germline CDR1 and CDR2 sequences are SNHLY and FYNNEI. The CDR3 consists of 17 residues. V lost 2 bases, J lost 1 base, and 17 bases lay in between. CDR3 protein: CASSERHPRGTQETQYF. DNA of the CDR3: TGTGCCAGCAGTGAAAGGCATCCGAGAGGGACCCAAGAGACCCAGTACTTC.

This clonotype has more than one count but fewer than ten. The chain couples TRBV7-3 to TRBJ2-2; D gene ambiguous. Germline lookup yields CDR1 SGHTA and CDR2 FQGTGA. V was clipped by 5 bases and J by 6 bases, with 10 bases between them. The CDR3 is made up of 13 amino acids. CDR3 nucleotides: TGTGCCAGCAGCGTCTCGCCCCCCGGGGAGCTGTTTTTT. This encodes CASSVSPPGELFF.

At least ten counts were recorded for this clonotype. The chain links TRBV10-3 to TRBJ2-7; no firm D call. Between the trimmed V and J ends, which lost 6 bases and 5 bases, there was a span of 8 bases. The germline V gene has CDR1 ENHRY and CDR2 SYGVKD. This CDR3 comprises 11 residues. CDR3: CAISLSDEQYF. The CDR3 nucleotides read TGTGCCATCAGCCTTTCCGACGAGCAGTACTTC.

The chain couples TRBV15 to TRBJ1-1; tentative D call: TRBD1 (5 bases). CDR1 is LNHNV, CDR2 YYDKDF, per germline (reference sequence). Trimming removed 0 bases at V and 6 bases at J, with 14 bases between. The CDR3 is 15 amino acids. The CDR3 nucleotides are TGTGCCACCAGCAGAGATAATGGGGGAATCGCTGAAGCTTTCTTT. Protein sequence: CATSRDNGGIAEAFF.

The gene calls are TRBV2 and TRBJ2-3; no clear D gene. The CDR3 is 14 residues long. Deletions cut 2 bases from V and 2 bases from J, with 8 bases between. CDR1 is SNHLY, CDR2 FYNNEI, per germline. CDR3: CASSEWADTDTQYF. The CDR3 DNA sequence: TGTGCCAGCAGTGAATGGGCAGACACAGATACGCAGTATTTT.

This clonotype was found many times. The V call is TRBV20-1, the J call TRBJ1-5, with D possibly being TRBD1 (5 bases). Trimming removed 1 base from V and 3 bases from J, with 7 bases in between. Germline lookup yields CDR1 DFQATT and CDR2 SNEGSKA (reference sequence). CDR3 length: 13 amino acids. The CDR3 loop reads CSARVDNNQPQHF. DNA for the CDR3: TGCAGTGCTAGAGTGGACAACAATCAGCCCCAGCATTTT.

This clonotype has only a few counts. The V and J genes are TRBV6-2 or TRBV6-3 and TRBJ1-1; 9 bases fit TRBD1. The CDR3 sequence is 13 residues long. CDR1 is MNHEY, CDR2 SVGEGT, per germline. J gave up 7 bases and V 6 bases, and 6 bases lay outside the gene matches. Here the CDR3 DNA reads TGTGCCAGCAGCCGGGGACAGGGTGGTGAAGCTTTCTTT. Translated: CASSRGQGGEAFF.

The chain is built from TRBV6-2 or TRBV6-3 and TRBJ2-2; tentatively, D is TRBD2 (6 bases). V was cut by 2 bases and J by 0 bases, with 10 bases left in between. The CDR3 length is 16 residues. Germline CDR1 MNHEY, CDR2 SVGEGT. CDR3 nucleotides: TGTGCCAGCAGTTACACGGTAGCGGCGAACACCGGGGAGCTGTTTTTT. It codes for CASSYTVAANTGELFF.

This clonotype showed up just a few times. Sequence at one end of the junction differs from germline and may be a read error. This rearrangement joins TRBV10-3 to TRBJ2-7, with TRBD2 identical over 8 bases. The CDR3 extends over 16 amino acids. From germline, CDR1 is ENHRY and CDR2 SYGVKD. The CDR3 region has the DNA TGTGCCAGCAGTTTGTCCATCGGGAGGGTCCTTGGGGAGCAGTACTTC. Encoded protein: CASSLSIGRVLGEQYF.

With regard to this clonotype: Possible read error: a much larger clone is one base away. V usage is TRBV2 and J usage is TRBJ2-6; tentative D call: TRBD2 (6 bases). Germline assignment: CDR1 SNHLY and CDR2 FYNNEI. This CDR3 comprises 18 residues. CDR3 in DNA: TGTGCCAGCATTTTCCCTACTTCTAGCGCCCCTGGGACCAACGTCCTGACTTTC. This encodes CASIFPTSSAPGTNVLTF.

This clonotype was observed once. In DNA, the CDR3 is TGTGCCAGCAGTCTCCTGAGGCAGGGGAGATATGAAAAACTGTTTTTT. Encoded protein: CASSLLRQGRYEKLFF. This chain links TRBV7-9 with TRBJ1-4; tentative D call: TRBD1 (6 bases). Germline V gene lookup returns CDR1 SEHNR and CDR2 FQNEAQ (reference sequence). V shed 6 bases and J shed 6 bases, with 20 bases lying between them. This CDR3 contains 16 residues.

This clonotype came up a few times. The V and J genes are TRBV5-5 and TRBJ2-7, with 7 bases lining up with TRBD1. Trimming took 2 bases from V and 6 from J; bases not matched to a gene: 11. Germline loops: CDR1 SGHKS, CDR2 YYEKEE (reference sequence). The CDR3 is 15 residues long. In DNA, the CDR3 is TGTGCCAGCAGCTTCCGGGACAGAAGAACTTCCGAGCAGTACTTC. It yields the protein CASSFRDRRTSEQYF.

This clonotype turned up a few times. A single base separates this from a much larger clone, so it may be a read error. The chain has TRBV7-9 and TRBJ1-1, with D possibly being TRBD1 (6 bases). Germline values: CDR1 SEHNR, CDR2 FQNEAQ (reference sequence). Trimming removed 4 bases at V and 3 bases at J, with 15 bases between. The CDR3 sequence is 15 residues long. The CDR3 DNA reads TGTGCCAGCAGCTCATACGGCAGGGGTGACACTGAAGCTTTCTTT. This codes for CASSSYGRGDTEAFF.

CDR3 sequence (DNA): TGCAGCGCCGAGGGGGGGGCAGAGACCCAGTACTTC. It codes for CSAEGGAETQYF. The chain joins TRBV29-1 to TRBJ2-5; D might be TRBD2 (7 bases). Germline V gene lookup returns CDR1 SQVTM and CDR2 ANQGSEA. This CDR3 contains 12 residues. V was shortened by 7 bases and J by 4 bases, with 13 bases between the two germline ends.

This clonotype was seen more than once but under ten times. The chain employs TRBV6-2 or TRBV6-3 and TRBJ2-2; 10 bases fit TRBD2. The length of the CDR3 is 16 residues. The germline CDR1 and CDR2 sequences are MNHEY and SVGEGT. The V segment lost 4 bases and the J segment 9 bases; nucleotides outside the gene matches: 11. CDR3 DNA: TGTGCCAGCAGTTCGCAGCGGGAGGGCCTCAGGAGGGAGCTGTTTTTT. It translates to CASSSQREGLRRELFF.

Remarks on this clonotype: The junction shows a germline mismatch at one end, possibly a read error. The rearrangement joins TRBV7-2 to TRBJ2-7; a weak D match, TRBD1 (6 bases). CDR3 length equals 14 residues. Germline assignment: CDR1 SGHTA and CDR2 FQGNSA. The CDR3 loop is CAGSQQLRGYEQYF. CDR3 bases: TGCGCCGGCAGCCAACAGCTCAGGGGCTACGAGCAGTACTTC.

The CDR3 DNA follows: TGTGCCAGTAGTATCCGGGACAGGGGTTCGTCCACCGGGGAGCTGTTTTTT. Translating gives CASSIRDRGSSTGELFF. The genes are TRBV19 and TRBJ2-2; 10 bases agree with TRBD1. From germline, CDR1 is LNHDA and CDR2 SQIVND (reference sequence). The V and J ends lost 3 bases and 4 bases, in that order; junction bases with no gene match: 8. CDR3 length: 17 residues.

As to this clonotype: Since a much larger clone is just one base distant, this may be a read error. The rearrangement links TRBV4-2 to TRBJ1-3; D perhaps matches TRBD1 (5 bases). Trimming cost V 4 bases and J 3 bases, with 13 bases left between them. The CDR3 loop spans 15 amino acids. Germline loops: CDR1 LGHNA, CDR2 YNFKEQ. This chain's CDR3 is CASSRPTEIGNTIYF. The CDR3 bases are TGTGCCAGCAGCCGCCCGACAGAGATTGGAAACACCATATATTTT.

At least ten counts were recorded for this clonotype. CDR3: CASSLTQGAGQPQHF. For the CDR3, the DNA is TGTGCCAGCAGCTTAACGCAGGGGGCGGGTCAGCCCCAGCATTTT. This chain joins TRBV5-5 and TRBJ1-5; TRBD1 matches 8 bases. J was trimmed by 6 bases and V by 2 bases; bases with no gene match: 7. The CDR3 consists of 15 residues. Germline V gives CDR1 SGHKS, CDR2 YYEKEE (reference sequence).

The rearrangement joins TRBV7-3 to TRBJ1-4; 8 bases map to TRBD1. Germline V CDR1 and CDR2: SGHTA, FQGTGA. The length of the CDR3 is 15 residues. V lost 2 bases and J lost 7; bases outside the gene matches: 6. The CDR3 DNA is TGTGCCAGCAGCTTAGGGACAGGAAAGGGTGAAAAACTGTTTTTT. Residues: CASSLGTGKGEKLFF.

To note about this clonotype: This may be a read error: a much more frequent sequence differs by one nucleotide. The chain combines TRBV19 with TRBJ1-5, with 8 positions matching TRBD1. CDR1 is LNHDA and CDR2 is SQIVND in the germline V gene (reference sequence). The CDR3 is 18 amino acids. CDR3 sequence: CASGIGDRGPYSNQPQHF. The CDR3 DNA follows: TGTGCCAGTGGTATCGGAGACAGGGGACCTTATAGCAATCAGCCCCAGCATTTT.

This clonotype showed up just a few times. The chain links TRBV7-3 to TRBJ2-5; TRBD2 matches 13 bases. The ends lost 0 bases at V and 4 bases at J; junction bases unmatched: 8. CDR1 is SGHTA and CDR2 is FQGTGA in the germline V gene. The CDR3 covers 18 residues. CDR3 DNA: TGTGCCAGCAGCTTAACCGCCTGGACTAGCGGGAGTGGAGAGACCCAGTACTTC. Amino acid sequence: CASSLTAWTSGSGETQYF.

Turning to this clonotype: A read error is possible here, since a much larger clone lies one base away. The chain couples TRBV6-5 to TRBJ1-2, with D maybe TRBD1 (5 bases). Germline V gives CDR1 MNHEY, CDR2 SVGAGI. Trimming cost V 7 bases and J 8 bases, with 17 bases left between them. This CDR3 contains 13 residues. CDR3 amino acids: CASNPGTSRGYTF. The CDR3 DNA follows: TGTGCCAGCAACCCCGGGACCTCCAGGGGCTACACCTTC.